The next 30 T cell receptor beta chains were all read from a single sample in a study of shared clonotypes between healthy human individuals. Only CD45RO-negative cells positively selected for CCR7 counted as naive CD8 cells, so terminally differentiated effector memory CD45RA+ cells were excluded. Sequencing was performed with immunoSEQ multiplex PCR; in TCRdb, only in-frame clones are kept and a portion is missing. The table records about 2.1 million clones, just over 90% of them present only once. Sequenced: naive CD8+ T cells from PBMCs. These receptors originate from a man aged 18-30 years in good health. Some clones in this sample may be carry-over from other donors' samples.

This chain connects TRBV11-1 to TRBJ1-2; D possibly corresponds to TRBD1 (6 bases). Trimming removed 5 bases at V and 6 bases at J, with 19 bases between. Per the germline V gene, CDR1 is SGHAT and CDR2 is FQDESV (reference sequence). The CDR3 is made up of 15 amino acids. CDR3 DNA sequence: TGTGCCAGCAGCCATCCCCCACAGGGCGGTCATGGCTACACCTTC. Its translation: CASSHPPQGGHGYTF.

This chain links TRBV10-1 with TRBJ2-1; 7 bases map to TRBD2. The CDR3 has 14 amino acids. From germline, CDR1 is WNHNN and CDR2 SYGVQD (reference sequence). V lost 11 bases and J lost 4; bases outside the gene matches: 11. CDR3 coding DNA: TGCGCCCGAGAGCGGGAACAGGCTTACAATGAGCAGTTCTTC. Residues: CAREREQAYNEQFF.

The J gene is TRBJ1-4, the V gene TRBV27; D not certain. Trimming left V 1 base short and J 4 bases short, with 10 bases between. CDR1 and CDR2 (germline): MNHEY, SMNVEV (reference sequence). The CDR3 totals 15 residues. In DNA, the CDR3 is TGTGCCAGCAGTTTATTATCTGGGCTTAATGAAAAACTGTTTTTT. It is translated as CASSLLSGLNEKLFF.

This clone was seen only once. The gene calls are TRBV7-2 and TRBJ1-1, with D maybe TRBD1 (5 bases). The CDR3 consists of 13 residues. CDR1 and CDR2 from the germline V gene are SGHTA and FQGNSA. With 6 bases removed from V and 4 bases from J, the gap between germline ends came to 12 bases. The CDR3 DNA sequence: TGTGCCAGCAGGCCCCCAGGGTCCACTGAAGCTTTCTTT. Its translation: CASRPPGSTEAFF.

The V call is TRBV4-1, the J call TRBJ2-7; the D call may be TRBD1 or TRBD2 (5 bases each). The ends were cut back, 0 bases at V and 7 bases at J, with 10 bases in the middle. Germline CDR1 MGHRA, CDR2 YSYEKL. The CDR3 is made up of 13 amino acids. CDR3 in DNA: TGCGCCAGCAGCCAAGATGGGGGAGCAGAGCAGTACTTC. It translates to CASSQDGGAEQYF.

Notes on this clone: Different DNA sequences within this sample yield the same CDR3. The rearrangement joins TRBV5-1 to TRBJ2-5, with D unclear. The germline CDR1 and CDR2 sequences are SGHRS and YFSETQ. Trimming removed 6 bases at V and 5 bases at J, with 8 bases between. The CDR3 totals 11 residues. Here the CDR3 DNA reads TGCGCCAGCACCCTGGGGGAGACCCAGTACTTC. Protein sequence: CASTLGETQYF.

The V call is TRBV6-5, the J call TRBJ2-7, with 8 bases fitting TRBD1. With 4 bases clipped from V and 2 bases from J, the junction kept 4 bases outside the gene matches. Looked up from germline, CDR1 is MNHEY and CDR2 is SVGAGI. The length of the CDR3 is 14 residues. The CDR3 region has the DNA TGTGCCAGCAGTTCAGGGGGCGAAACCTACGAGCAGTACTTC. It encodes CASSSGGETYEQYF.

The V gene is TRBV27, the J gene TRBJ2-7; D may be TRBD2 (6 bases). Germline CDR1 MNHEY, CDR2 SMNVEV (reference sequence). V was pared by 6 bases and J by 2 bases, with 14 bases between. CDR3 size: 14 residues. CDR3 loop: CASSIRDFPYEQYF. The DNA of the CDR3 is TGTGCCAGCAGCATCCGGGACTTCCCCTACGAGCAGTACTTC.

The V gene is TRBV11-2, the J gene TRBJ2-1; D gene unclear. The CDR3 consists of 12 residues. Germline-derived CDR1 and CDR2 are SGHAT and FQNNGV. The V and J ends lost 3 bases and 7 bases respectively, with 7 bases between them. DNA of the CDR3: TGTGCCAGCAGCTTTCATCCGAATGAGCAGTTCTTC. It yields the protein CASSFHPNEQFF.

The chain uses TRBV9 and TRBJ2-7; D remains unclear. Trimming pared 4 bases from V and 8 bases from J, leaving 13 bases between. Per germline, CDR1 SGDLS and CDR2 YYNGEE. CDR3 length: 12 amino acids. For the CDR3, the DNA is TGTGCCAGCAGCCCCGACAATTCGAAGCAGTACTTC. Translated, it gives CASSPDNSKQYF.

V usage is TRBV19 and J usage is TRBJ1-4; D might be TRBD1 (6 bases). Germline lookup yields CDR1 LNHDA and CDR2 SQIVND (reference sequence). The CDR3 has 14 residues. V was cut by 6 bases and J by 5 bases, with 13 bases left in between. The chain's CDR3 is CASSPTGDNEKLFF. DNA of the CDR3: TGTGCCAGTAGCCCGACAGGAGACAATGAAAAACTGTTTTTT.

The chain uses TRBV5-5 and TRBJ1-5; maybe TRBD1 (5 bases). Germline CDR1 is SGHKS and CDR2 is YYEKEE (reference sequence). This CDR3 is built from 15 residues. Trimming stripped 4 bases from V and 7 bases from J, with 18 bases between. The CDR3 loop is CASSLQVRTSQPQHF. The CDR3 DNA reads TGTGCCAGCAGCCTACAGGTGAGGACAAGCCAGCCCCAGCATTTT.

The V gene is TRBV7-9, the J gene TRBJ1-1, with D unresolved. The CDR3 totals 12 residues. Germline V gives CDR1 SEHNR, CDR2 FQNEAQ (reference sequence). The germline V and J ends were trimmed by 3 bases and 12 bases, with 14 bases remaining between them. The CDR3 reads CASSLPGPQTFF. CDR3 coding DNA: TGTGCCAGCAGCTTGCCTGGGCCCCAAACTTTCTTT.

Comments on this clone: This CDR3 is also generated by other DNA sequences in the sample. The chain carries TRBV27 and TRBJ1-1; the match to TRBD1 covers 8 bases. CDR3 length equals 14 residues. Per the germline V gene, CDR1 is MNHEY and CDR2 is SMNVEV (reference sequence). V dropped 5 bases and J dropped 2; count of bases not matched to a gene: 4. CDR3 residues: CASSPQGANTEAFF. In nucleotides, the CDR3 is TGTGCCAGCAGTCCGCAGGGGGCTAACACTGAAGCTTTCTTT.

This clone was observed once. The sample has other DNA sequences that encode this CDR3 too. The V gene is TRBV27, the J gene TRBJ2-7; 8 bases are shared with TRBD2. In germline, CDR1 is MNHEY, CDR2 SMNVEV (reference sequence). The CDR3 is 15 residues long. The V gene end was trimmed by 4 bases and the J gene end by 0 bases; junction bases not matched to a gene: 5. CDR3 in amino acids: CASSSSAGGSYEQYF. The CDR3 DNA is TGTGCCAGCAGTTCCTCGGCGGGAGGCTCCTACGAGCAGTACTTC.

The chain couples TRBV27 to TRBJ2-5; maybe TRBD2 (6 bases). The V gene lost 5 bases and the J gene lost 5 bases, with 24 bases spanning the gap. The germline V gene has CDR1 MNHEY and CDR2 SMNVEV (reference sequence). The CDR3 has 17 residues. The DNA for the CDR3 is TGTGCCAGCAGTCCGGCTATGGACGGGAGCCTTGGGGAGACCCAGTACTTC. As protein: CASSPAMDGSLGETQYF.

Details on this clone: Other DNA variants within this sample encode the same CDR3. The V call is TRBV13, the J call TRBJ1-2; no definite D call. Germline CDR1 PRHDT, CDR2 FYEKMQ (reference sequence). The CDR3 contains 15 residues. Between the trimmed V and J ends, which lost 0 bases and 0 bases, there was a span of 8 bases. The CDR3 loop reads CASSLGRRANYGYTF. The CDR3 DNA is TGTGCCAGCAGCTTAGGGCGGAGAGCTAACTATGGCTACACCTTC.

The genes are TRBV7-6 and TRBJ2-7, with TRBD2 identical over 8 bases. The CDR3 has 15 amino acids. CDR1 and CDR2 (germline): SGHVS, FNYEAQ. The V segment lost 1 base and the J segment 3 bases; nucleotides outside the gene matches: 5. The CDR3 DNA is TGTGCCAGCAGCTTAGGTCGGGAGGGAGGCTACGAGCAGTACTTC. It specifies CASSLGREGGYEQYF.

The CDR3 region has the DNA TGTGCCAGCAGTTTAAAAACGACAGGGGTTTTCTACGAGCAGTACTTC. Translation: CASSLKTTGVFYEQYF. V usage is TRBV11-2 and J usage is TRBJ2-7; 8 bases line up with TRBD1. V trimming: 6 bases; J trimming: 3 bases; junction bases outside the gene matches: 13. Germline assignment: CDR1 SGHAT and CDR2 FQNNGV. This CDR3 is built from 16 residues.

This clone was picked up one time. V is TRBV27 and J is TRBJ1-1; 10 nucleotides match TRBD1. Germline V gene lookup returns CDR1 MNHEY and CDR2 SMNVEV (reference sequence). The length of the CDR3 is 15 residues. Trimming cost V 5 bases and J 5 bases; bases outside gene matches: 8. The CDR3 is CASSNRDRGGTEAFF. The CDR3 region has the DNA TGTGCCAGCAGTAACCGGGACAGGGGTGGAACTGAAGCTTTCTTT.

This clone was observed a single time. V gene TRBV14 combines with J gene TRBJ2-1; possible D gene TRBD2, 5 bases. The germline V gene encodes CDR1 SGHDN and CDR2 FVKESK. This CDR3 contains 14 residues. V gave up 4 bases and J gave up 8 bases, with 15 bases separating them. CDR3 residues: CASSPDLGGHEQFF. CDR3 DNA: TGTGCCAGCAGCCCGGACTTGGGTGGTCATGAGCAGTTCTTC.

The chain uses TRBV5-1 and TRBJ2-7; 10 nucleotides align to TRBD2. The CDR3 loop spans 20 amino acids. CDR1 and CDR2 (germline): SGHRS, YFSETQ. Trimming at V came to 5 bases and at J to 3 bases, leaving 23 bases not matched to a gene. CDR3 protein: CASSLSPSGRERGSFYEQYF. The CDR3 DNA follows: TGCGCCAGCAGTTTGTCCCCTAGCGGGAGAGAGAGGGGGAGCTTCTACGAGCAGTACTTC. The whole variable domain, remainder taken from reference TRBV5-1 and TRBJ2-7, is KAGVTQTPRYLIKTRGQQVTLSCSPISGHRSVSWYQQTPGQGLQFLFEYFSETQRNKGNFPGRFSGRQFSNSRSEMNVSTLELGDSALYLCASSLSPSGRERGSFYEQYFGPGTRLTVT.

This chain links TRBV7-7 with TRBJ1-4, with 7 bases matching TRBD1. The V segment lost 4 bases and the J segment 10 bases; nucleotides outside the gene matches: 15. Germline CDR1 reads SSHAT; CDR2 reads FNYEAQ (reference sequence). The CDR3 runs to 16 residues. CDR3 bases: TGTGCCAGCAGCTATATGGACAGGTACAACGTTGGAAAACTGTTTTTT. The encoded protein is CASSYMDRYNVGKLFF.

The gene calls are TRBV27 and TRBJ2-7, with 9 bases aligning to TRBD2. Per the germline V gene, CDR1 is MNHEY and CDR2 is SMNVEV (reference sequence). The CDR3 contains 14 residues. V was clipped by 6 bases and J by 2 bases; unmatched bases: 5. The CDR3 loop is CASRLGLAPYEQYF. The CDR3, as DNA: TGTGCCAGCAGATTGGGACTAGCACCCTACGAGCAGTACTTC.

This chain links TRBV6-1 with TRBJ1-2, with 7 bases fitting TRBD1. The germline V gene has CDR1 MNHNS and CDR2 SASEGT. The CDR3 contains 15 residues. Germline trimming cut 6 bases from V and 4 bases from J; bases unmatched to any gene: 11. The CDR3 sequence is CASSNSQGGGYGYTF. The CDR3 nucleotides read TGTGCCAGCAGCAACAGCCAGGGGGGCGGCTATGGCTACACCTTC.

The chain uses TRBV7-9 and TRBJ2-1; D uncertain. CDR3 length: 14 amino acids. The ends were cut back, 5 bases at V and 13 bases at J, with 21 bases in the middle. CDR1 and CDR2 from the germline V gene are SEHNR and FQNEAQ (reference sequence). The CDR3 region is CASSAIGNLRIQFF. The CDR3 coding sequence is TGTGCCAGCAGCGCCATCGGAAACCTACGCATCCAGTTCTTC.

The chain links TRBV5-1 to TRBJ2-2, with D unresolved. Trimming took off 7 bases at V and 5 bases at J, with 12 bases between the two ends. Germline CDR1 SGHRS, CDR2 YFSETQ. This CDR3 is 13 amino acids long. This chain's CDR3 is CASRWTGTGELFF. The CDR3 nucleotides are TGCGCCAGCCGATGGACGGGTACCGGGGAGCTGTTTTTT.

The V call is TRBV15, the J call TRBJ2-7, with D possibly being TRBD2 (5 bases). The V and J ends lost 5 bases and 2 bases respectively, with 16 bases between them. Looked up from germline, CDR1 is LNHNV and CDR2 is YYDKDF (reference sequence). CDR3 length: 15 residues. The DNA of the CDR3 is TGTGCCACCAGCCCGTATGGAGGCGGTACCTACGAGCAGTACTTC. Encoded protein: CATSPYGGGTYEQYF.

The chain joins TRBV28 to TRBJ2-1; D perhaps matches TRBD2 (5 bases). The V end was cut by 6 bases, the J end by 10 bases, with 16 bases between. Germline values: CDR1 MDHEN, CDR2 SYDVKM. The CDR3 sequence is 13 residues long. CDR3 DNA: TGTGCCAGCAGACCGCCCGCGGGTCGGGAGCAGTTCTTC. It encodes CASRPPAGREQFF.

This clone was recorded once. The rearrangement joins TRBV7-9 to TRBJ2-7; D remains ambiguous. V shed 1 base and J shed 2 bases, with 9 bases lying between them. Per the germline V gene, CDR1 is SEHNR and CDR2 is FQNEAQ (reference sequence). This CDR3 is built from 14 residues. The DNA for the CDR3 is TGTGCCAGCAGCTTAGTTTCGCGTCCCTACGAGCAGTACTTC. The encoded protein is CASSLVSRPYEQYF.